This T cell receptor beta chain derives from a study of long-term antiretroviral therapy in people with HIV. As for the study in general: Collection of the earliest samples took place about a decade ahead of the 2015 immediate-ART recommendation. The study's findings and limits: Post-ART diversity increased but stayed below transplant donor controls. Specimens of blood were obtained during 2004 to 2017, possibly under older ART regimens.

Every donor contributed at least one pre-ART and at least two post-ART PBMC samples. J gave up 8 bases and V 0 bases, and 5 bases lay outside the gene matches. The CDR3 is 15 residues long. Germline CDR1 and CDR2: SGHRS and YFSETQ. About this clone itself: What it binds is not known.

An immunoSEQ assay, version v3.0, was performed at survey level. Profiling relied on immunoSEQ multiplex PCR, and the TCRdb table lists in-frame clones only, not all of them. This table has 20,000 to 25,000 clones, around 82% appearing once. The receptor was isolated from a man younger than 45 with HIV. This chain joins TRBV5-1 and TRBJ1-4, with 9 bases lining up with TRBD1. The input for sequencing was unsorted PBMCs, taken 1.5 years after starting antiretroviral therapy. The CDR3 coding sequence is TGCGCCAGCAGCTTGGATGGGACAGGGACCGAAAAACTGTTTTTT. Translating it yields CASSLDGTGTEKLFF.